This is a list of T cell receptor beta chains from one sample in a study of vaccination and CD4 T cells after COVID-19. TCRdb itself ran the PCR reads through MiXCR, one entry per CDR3 protein. In the table there are nearly 15,000 distinct CDR3 sequences, about 44% of which are singletons. These TCRs are of unknown antigen specificity. Sequences were obtained from CD4+ T cells from blood, cultured in vitro. These receptors all stem from a human donor who had recovered from COVID-19. The conserved cysteine and the conserved F or W are not part of the CDR3 here. A D gene is named only where the DNA matches it firmly.

D gene: TRBD2; V gene: TRBV6-5; CDR3 protein: ASSYSTSGARNEQF
D gene: NA; V gene: TRBV28; CDR3 protein: ASSYPDSSNQPQH
D gene: NA; V gene: TRBV5-1; CDR3 protein: ASSFPGGSSYGYT
D gene: NA; V gene: TRBV2; CDR3 protein: ASAWETQY
D gene: NA; V gene: TRBV7-9; CDR3 protein: ASSLDKGELF
D gene: TRBD2; V gene: TRBV15; CDR3 protein: ATSSGLAALRYEQY
D gene: NA; V gene: TRBV15; CDR3 protein: ATSRGTSGSQPQH
D gene: NA; V gene: TRBV20-1; CDR3 protein: SARDFTGNQPQH
D gene: NA; V gene: TRBV20-1; CDR3 protein: SAGSTDWYQETQY
D gene: NA; V gene: TRBV19; CDR3 protein: ASSTWVLPGLPAYEQY
D gene: NA; V gene: TRBV20-1; CDR3 protein: SASLGGTEKLF
D gene: TRBD1; V gene: TRBV2; CDR3 protein: ASRRDSNQPQH
D gene: NA; V gene: TRBV28; CDR3 protein: ASSSQGLNTEAF
D gene: NA; V gene: TRBV6-1; CDR3 protein: ASSGGPLLYGYT
D gene: NA; V gene: TRBV20-1; CDR3 protein: SARDARGLNQPQH
D gene: NA; V gene: TRBV30; CDR3 protein: AWSQGRGYT
D gene: NA; V gene: TRBV6-8; CDR3 protein: ASEHSGDEKLF
D gene: TRBD2; V gene: TRBV7-7; CDR3 protein: ASSLELAGAPFYEQY
D gene: NA; V gene: TRBV6-5; CDR3 protein: ASSYTTGQNEKLF
D gene: NA; V gene: TRBV9; CDR3 protein: ASSADVGFTDTQY
D gene: NA; V gene: TRBV6-1; CDR3 protein: ASSPLAGWGEQY
D gene: TRBD1; V gene: TRBV15; CDR3 protein: ATSRGGQGETQY
D gene: NA; V gene: TRBV2; CDR3 protein: ASSLSSGANVLT
D gene: TRBD1; V gene: TRBV20-1; CDR3 protein: SAKTGVETQY
D gene: NA; V gene: TRBV2; CDR3 protein: ASSAAPRVVLH
D gene: NA; V gene: TRBV7-3; CDR3 protein: ASSLEGGIGYT
D gene: NA; V gene: TRBV20-1; CDR3 protein: SARDAGQSQETQY
D gene: NA; V gene: TRBV6-1; CDR3 protein: ASSDTSDTQY
D gene: NA; V gene: TRBV7-2; CDR3 protein: ASSLDLGPPAEQF
D gene: NA; V gene: TRBV20-1; CDR3 protein: SAPRLSTEAF
D gene: TRBD1; V gene: TRBV7-2; CDR3 protein: ASSFTGDYGYT
D gene: NA; V gene: TRBV2; CDR3 protein: ASRQENVGNNEQF
D gene: NA; V gene: TRBV10-3; CDR3 protein: AISTGTTNYGYT
D gene: TRBD2; V gene: TRBV12-3/TRBV12-4; CDR3 protein: ASSYSTSAELNNEQF
D gene: NA; V gene: TRBV6-2/TRBV6-3; CDR3 protein: ASSTTGGANYGYT
D gene: TRBD2; V gene: TRBV29-1; CDR3 protein: SVWGRREQETQY
D gene: NA; V gene: TRBV24-1; CDR3 protein: ATILHGATGQQETQY
D gene: TRBD1; V gene: TRBV12-3/TRBV12-4; CDR3 protein: ASRSTGGSGYT
D gene: TRBD1; V gene: TRBV6-2/TRBV6-3; CDR3 protein: ASSWAPQGERIQY
D gene: NA; V gene: TRBV28; CDR3 protein: ASSLRVEDGYT
D gene: TRBD1; V gene: TRBV2; CDR3 protein: ASSSGTGVSPLH
D gene: TRBD1; V gene: TRBV2; CDR3 protein: ASSRTGGPANYGYT
D gene: TRBD2; V gene: TRBV6-5; CDR3 protein: ASSYPSTSGSYEQY
D gene: TRBD2; V gene: TRBV6-2/TRBV6-3; CDR3 protein: ASSLLAGDTGELF
D gene: TRBD1; V gene: TRBV5-6; CDR3 protein: ASSLRRQGRKEQETQY
D gene: TRBD1; V gene: TRBV19; CDR3 protein: ASSPRGQGNRSNQPQH
D gene: NA; V gene: TRBV18; CDR3 protein: ASSPQAIINEQF
D gene: NA; V gene: TRBV6-1; CDR3 protein: ASRGSGQLIYEQY
D gene: TRBD2; V gene: TRBV7-3; CDR3 protein: ASSPLPGTNYNEQF